This TCR beta chain was obtained from a study of cytomegalovirus exposure and HLA in healthy donors. CDR1 and CDR2 (germline): SGHRS, YFSETQ. V lost 3 bases to trimming and J lost 3 bases, with 15 bases between them. The CDR3 is 15 residues long. This clone was detected once. Researchers ran the PCR with 60 Vbeta and 13 Jbeta primers. Using immunoSEQ multiplex PCR, the repertoire was profiled, and TCRdb retains in-frame clones only, with some absent. The sample has around 100,000 clones; around 75% are singletons. This chain joins TRBV5-1 and TRBJ1-1; D is perhaps TRBD1 (5 bases). The TCR comes from a woman in her twenties or thirties in good health and CMV-seronegative. Sequencing used PBMCs. DNA for the CDR3: TGCGCCAGCAGCTCGGGAGCAGGGATAGACACTGAAGCTTTCTTT. Translation: CASSSGAGIDTEAFF.